The rows below give T cell receptor beta chains drawn from one sample of a study of blood T cell repertoires in COVID-19. TCRdb's table, derived via immunoSEQ multiplex PCR, lists solely in-frame clones and lacks some. The sample includes some 95,000 clones, about 90% of them seen just once. Sequencing was carried out using peripheral blood. These receptors all come from a human donor with active COVID-19. The donor label of this sample is uncertain. Each CDR3 is given without its conserved first and last residue. Not all rows give a size; the values are once, few, many and, for expanded clones, a class.

j_gene | v_gene | abundance | CDR3aa
TRBJ2-7 | TRBV2 | - | ASTGGAGQGTYEQY
TRBJ2-1 | TRBV4-3 | - | ASSQDLGAHEQF
TRBJ2-1 | TRBV11-3 | - | ASRSGGANEQF
TRBJ2-1 | TRBV7-9 | - | ASSKEAGGPNEQF
TRBJ1-4 | TRBV20-1 | once | SAWRLEKLF
TRBJ1-3 | TRBV5-6 | - | ASSLFYSGNTIY
TRBJ1-1 | TRBV18 | - | ASSSTANTEAF
TRBJ2-2 | TRBV9 | - | ASSQQTANTGELF
TRBJ1-5 | TRBV5-6 | once | ASSLGGKHQPQH
TRBJ2-2 | TRBV6-5 | - | ASSYRTSGGTGELF
TRBJ2-3 | TRBV5-4 | - | ASSFSGGALDTQY
TRBJ1-2 | TRBV7-9 | few | ASASEPGLHTYT
TRBJ2-2 | TRBV9 | - | ASSVSQPDTGELF
TRBJ2-2 | TRBV7-3 | - | ASSLYPGVNTGELF
TRBJ2-7 | TRBV5-5 | - | ASQRGHSYEQY
TRBJ2-3 | TRBV5-1 | - | ASSFRVGTDTQY
TRBJ1-5 | TRBV6-1 | - | ASSGLSGVSNQPQH
TRBJ2-1 | TRBV28 | few | ATWEAGAANEQF
TRBJ2-1 | TRBV6-4 | - | ATSAGMGEQF
TRBJ2-2 | TRBV5-1 | few | ASSYSTSGGLLNTGELF